This is a list of T cell receptor beta chains from one sample in a study of cytomegalovirus exposure and HLA in healthy donors. Profiled with immunoSEQ multiplex PCR; TCRdb holds only in-frame clones, not every one. In total, the table holds just under 90,000 clones. The source material was PBMCs. The receptors stem from a girl aged 5-17 years in good health and CMV-seropositive. Both conserved end residues are part of each CDR3. The D gene is left open where the match is weak.

V,J,D,length,DNA,CDR3
TRBV7-9,TRBJ2-1,NA,15,TGTGCCAGCAGCGTAGATGGGACTCTATACAATGAGCAGTTCTTC,CASSVDGTLYNEQFF
TRBV11-3,TRBJ1-1,NA,13,TGTGCCAGCAGCTTAGTAGAGAACACTGAAGCTTTCTTT,CASSLVENTEAFF
TRBV6-1,TRBJ2-7,TRBD1,16,TGTGCCAGCAGTGGGTGGGGGACAGGGCCTTCCTACGAGCAGTACTTC,CASSGWGTGPSYEQYF
TRBV29-1,TRBJ2-1,NA,14,TGCAGCGTGGACCCACCGGGAGCCTACAATGAGCAGTTCTTC,CSVDPPGAYNEQFF
TRBV2,TRBJ1-1,NA,14,TGTGCCAGCAGTGTACAGGGCGTGAACACTGAAGCTTTCTTT,CASSVQGVNTEAFF
TRBV9,TRBJ2-3,NA,18,TGTGCCAGCAGCGTATTTGCTAAAGCGAGCGGCAGCACAGATACGCAGTATTTT,CASSVFAKASGSTDTQYF
TRBV18,TRBJ1-1,NA,13,TGTGCCAGCTCACCGAGCGAATACACTGAAGCTTTCTTT,CASSPSEYTEAFF
TRBV7-9,TRBJ1-5,NA,15,TGTGCCAGCAGCTTAGGGGGGCCGAAGGATCAGCCCCAGCATTTT,CASSLGGPKDQPQHF
TRBV4-3,TRBJ1-1,NA,14,TGCGCCAGCAGCCAAGATCTCGGGACTATTGAAGCTTTCTTT,CASSQDLGTIEAFF
TRBV11-2,TRBJ1-6,NA,14,TGTGCCAGCAGTCGGGCGGGGTCTAATTCACCCCTCCACTTT,CASSRAGSNSPLHF
TRBV5-6,TRBJ1-5,NA,15,TGTGCCAGCAGCTTGGGTCAGGTTTCCAATCAGCCCCAGCATTTT,CASSLGQVSNQPQHF
TRBV28,TRBJ1-1,NA,14,TGTGCCAGCAGTTCAGACATGTTGAACACTGAAGCTTTCTTT,CASSSDMLNTEAFF
TRBV2,TRBJ2-1,NA,15,TGTGCCAGCAGTGAAGACAGAAATTTTTACAATGAGCAGTTCTTC,CASSEDRNFYNEQFF
TRBV11-2,TRBJ2-3,TRBD1,16,TGTGCCAGCAGCTCACCCGGGACAGGGATCACAGATACGCAGTATTTT,CASSSPGTGITDTQYF
TRBV27,TRBJ1-4,TRBD1,17,TGTGCCAGCAGTTTGACCGGCAGGGGGATTAGCAATGAAAAACTGTTTTTT,CASSLTGRGISNEKLFF
TRBV4-3,TRBJ1-4,TRBD1,15,TGCGCCAGCAGCCAAGGGAACAGGGGAGGTGAAAAACTGTTTTTT,CASSQGNRGGEKLFF
TRBV10-3,TRBJ2-3,TRBD2,14,TGTGCCATCAGTGATAGCGGGGGGGCAGATACGCAGTATTTT,CAISDSGGADTQYF
TRBV25-1,TRBJ1-1,NA,14,TGTGCCAGCAGAGCCGACATGGGGAACACTGAAGCTTTCTTT,CASRADMGNTEAFF
TRBV5-6,TRBJ1-2,NA,12,TGTGCCAGCAGCTTCTCGGGAAATGGCTACACCTTC,CASSFSGNGYTF
TRBV6-1,TRBJ1-5,TRBD1,14,TGTGCCAGCCAGGGGGCAGGTGGCAATCAGCCCCAGCATTTT,CASQGAGGNQPQHF
TRBV4-3,TRBJ2-1,TRBD2,16,TGCGCCAGCAGCCAAGGGAGTCGGGGGGTCTACAATGAGCAGTTCTTC,CASSQGSRGVYNEQFF
TRBV7-2,TRBJ1-2,NA,15,TGTGCCAGCAGCGCCGAACCCCGGGGGTTTCGGGGCTACACCTTC,CASSAEPRGFRGYTF
TRBV27,TRBJ2-6,TRBD1,15,TGTGCCAGCAGTTCAGACAGGGCTGGGGCCAACGTCCTGACTTTC,CASSSDRAGANVLTF
TRBV4-3,TRBJ2-5,TRBD2,16,TGCGCCAGCAGCCACGCCCCGGGACTAGCGCAAGAGACCCAGTACTTC,CASSHAPGLAQETQYF
TRBV28,TRBJ2-3,TRBD2,16,TGTGCCAGCAGACCAGCGGGGGGTTTTGTCACAGATACGCAGTATTTT,CASRPAGGFVTDTQYF
TRBV11-1,TRBJ2-5,TRBD1,18,TGTGCCAGCAGTCCTCGTAGACCCAGGGGGCGCTTGGAAGAGACCCAGTACTTC,CASSPRRPRGRLEETQYF
TRBV5-5,TRBJ1-3,NA,16,TGTGCCAGCAGCCCCGGTTACCAGGCCTACGGAAACACCATATATTTT,CASSPGYQAYGNTIYF
TRBV5-6,TRBJ1-2,NA,14,TGTGCCAGCAGCCGGGAAAGGCCTAACTATGGCTACACCTTC,CASSRERPNYGYTF
TRBV4-1,TRBJ2-1,TRBD2,15,TGCGCCAGCAGCCAACTAGCGGGGGGCCCCAATGAGCAGTTCTTC,CASSQLAGGPNEQFF
TRBV7-9,TRBJ2-7,NA,12,TGTGCCAGCACTGGCGGGACCTACGAGCAGTACTTC,CASTGGTYEQYF
TRBV7-2,TRBJ2-1,NA,15,TGTGCCAGCAGCTACCTCAGCCCGAGCGACGAGGAGCAGTTCTTC,CASSYLSPSDEEQFF
TRBV28,TRBJ2-2,NA,11,TGTGCCAGCGGTCGGTCCGGGGAGCTGTTTTTT,CASGRSGELFF
TRBV7-6,TRBJ2-3,NA,13,TGTGCCAGCAGACTTAGACCGGGAGATACGCAGTATTTT,CASRLRPGDTQYF
TRBV6-1,TRBJ2-2,NA,14,TGTGCCAGCAGTGACAGGAGCGGCACCGGGGAGCTGTTTTTT,CASSDRSGTGELFF
TRBV7-9,TRBJ2-6,NA,15,TGTGCCAGCAGCCCCAGGGTAACCGGGGCCAACGTCCTGACTTTC,CASSPRVTGANVLTF
TRBV4-1,TRBJ1-1,TRBD1,15,TGCGCCAGCAGCCAAGATACAGGGGAAAACACTGAAGCTTTCTTT,CASSQDTGENTEAFF